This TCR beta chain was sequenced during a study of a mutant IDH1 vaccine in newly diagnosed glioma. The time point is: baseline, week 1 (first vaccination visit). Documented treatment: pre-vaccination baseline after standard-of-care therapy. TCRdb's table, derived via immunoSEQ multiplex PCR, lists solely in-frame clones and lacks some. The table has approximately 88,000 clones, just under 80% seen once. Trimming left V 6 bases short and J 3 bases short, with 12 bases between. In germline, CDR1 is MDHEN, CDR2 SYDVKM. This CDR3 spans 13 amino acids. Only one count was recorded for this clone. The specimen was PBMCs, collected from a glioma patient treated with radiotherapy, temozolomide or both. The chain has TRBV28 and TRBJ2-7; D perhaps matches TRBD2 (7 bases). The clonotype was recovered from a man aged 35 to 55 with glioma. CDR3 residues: CASSFGGLYEQYF. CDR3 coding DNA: TGTGCCAGCAGCTTCGGGGGGCTCTACGAGCAGTACTTC.